This T cell receptor (beta chain) was recorded in a study of graft-versus-host responses after intestinal transplantation. The CDR3 spans 13 residues. The V end lost 5 bases, the J end lost 3 bases, and 10 bases lay between the germline ends. Germline V gene data show CDR1 as MNHNS and CDR2 as SASEGT. The method was immunoSEQ multiplex PCR; TCRdb's version includes in-frame clones alone and lacks a portion of them. The top ten hold 7.6% of the sample, which has about 85,000 clones, around 90% seen once. On this clone itself: As yet, its antigen is unknown.

The chain uses TRBV6-1 and TRBJ1-1; D gene ambiguous. The material was unstimulated CD8+ T cells sorted from spleen or lymph node cells, obtained before transplant. This receptor was obtained from a human donor who was the organ donor for an intestinal transplant. In nucleotides, the CDR3 is TGTGCCAGCAGTCCTCCTGGAGACACTGAAGCTTTCTTT. It yields the protein CASSPPGDTEAFF.